Described below is a single T cell receptor (beta chain) sequence and its context. These data originate in a study of blood T cell repertoires in COVID-19. Study at large: COVID-19 samples, acute and convalescent, were from the United States, Italy and Spain.

The germline CDR1 and CDR2 sequences are SEHNR and FQNEAQ (reference sequence). The CDR3 is 16 residues long. The V and J ends lost 4 bases and 5 bases, in that order; junction bases with no gene match: 9. Repertoires were generated with immunoSEQ multiplex PCR, while TCRdb's copy carries only in-frame clones and drops some. The table has about 200,000 clones, roughly 90% seen once. The V gene is TRBV7-9, the J gene TRBJ2-5; 11 bases map to TRBD2. Sequenced: peripheral blood. The source of this sequence is a man aged 18 to 35 with active or convalescent COVID-19. The CDR3 loop is CASSSNVAGGRETQYF. CDR3 nucleotides: TGTGCCAGCAGCTCAAATGTAGCGGGGGGGCGTGAGACCCAGTACTTC.